The 19 T cell receptor beta chains below come from one sample, sequenced in a study of blood T cell repertoires in COVID-19. The table came from immunoSEQ multiplex PCR; TCRdb's copy has only in-frame clones and leaves some out. Of tens of thousands of clones listed, approximately 86% are singletons. Sequences were obtained from peripheral blood. These receptors were taken from a woman aged 70 to 79 with active COVID-19.

This chain joins TRBV6-5 and TRBJ1-2; no reliable D call. V shed 8 bases and J shed 4 bases, with 14 bases lying between them. Germline V gives CDR1 MNHEY, CDR2 SVGAGI. This CDR3 has 13 amino acids. Here the CDR3 reads CASREGRLYGYTF. The CDR3 nucleotides are TGTGCCAGCCGCGAGGGAAGGCTCTATGGCTACACCTTC.

This sequence joins TRBV2 and TRBJ2-3; D gene ambiguous. CDR1 and CDR2 (germline): SNHLY, FYNNEI. The CDR3 extends over 13 amino acids. V was shortened by 4 bases and J by 5 bases, with 10 bases between the two germline ends. For the CDR3, the DNA is TGTGCCAGCAGTGTAGGAGTTGGAGATACGCAGTATTTT. Amino acids: CASSVGVGDTQYF.

This clone has only one observation. This chain connects TRBV19 to TRBJ2-2; TRBD2 aligns across 9 bases. CDR1 is LNHDA and CDR2 is SQIVND in the germline V gene (reference sequence). The CDR3 contains 14 residues. After removal of 2 bases from V and 6 bases from J, the junction contained 1 base not matched to a gene. The CDR3 DNA reads TGTGCCAGTAGTATATTAGCGGGAGCCGGGGAGCTGTTTTTT. This encodes CASSILAGAGELFF.

As to this clone: Other DNA sequences in the same sample also yield this CDR3. This sequence joins TRBV30 and TRBJ1-2; 12 nucleotides match TRBD1. V shed 1 base and J 8 bases; nucleotides not matched to a gene: 5. The V gene's germline CDR1 is GTSNPN and CDR2 SVGIG (reference sequence). The CDR3 loop spans 14 amino acids. CDR3 DNA: TGTGCCTGGAGTGCTGGGACAGGGGGCCGGGGCTACACCTTC. Translation gives CAWSAGTGGRGYTF.

The chain joins TRBV18 to TRBJ1-6; 9 positions agree with TRBD1. After removal of 6 bases from V and 6 bases from J, the junction contained 6 bases not matched to a gene. Germline V gene data show CDR1 as KGHSH and CDR2 as LQKENI. The CDR3 has 15 residues. The CDR3 nucleotides are TGTGCCAGCTCTTGGGACAGGGCGGGTAATTCACCCCTCCACTTT. Translating it yields CASSWDRAGNSPLHF.

This clone was recorded only once. This chain joins TRBV27 and TRBJ1-2; 9 nucleotides match TRBD1. Germline CDR1 reads MNHEY; CDR2 reads SMNVEV (reference sequence). The CDR3 consists of 13 residues. The V gene end was trimmed by 3 bases and the J gene end by 5 bases; junction bases not matched to a gene: 1. The CDR3 spells CASSFGTGYGYTF. The CDR3 DNA reads TGTGCCAGCAGTTTCGGGACAGGGTATGGCTACACCTTC.

The chain links TRBV28 to TRBJ1-2, with 9 nucleotides matching TRBD1. The CDR3 length is 13 residues. The germline V gene has CDR1 MDHEN and CDR2 SYDVKM. Losses at the gene ends were 8 bases for V and 4 bases for J; bases not matched to a gene: 5. The CDR3 sequence: CASATGGAYGYTF. The CDR3 DNA reads TGTGCCAGCGCAACAGGGGGCGCCTATGGCTACACCTTC.

CDR3 in amino acids: CAISETGGYTEAFF. CDR3 DNA: TGTGCCATCAGTGAGACAGGGGGCTACACTGAAGCTTTCTTT. J is TRBJ1-1 and V is TRBV10-3; TRBD1 matches at 9 bases. CDR1 is ENHRY, CDR2 SYGVKD, per germline. The CDR3 is made up of 14 amino acids. V dropped 2 bases and J dropped 3; count of bases not matched to a gene: 1.

This clone was detected only once. The V and J genes are TRBV12-5 and TRBJ1-2; possible D gene TRBD1, 5 bases. The CDR3 sequence is 16 residues long. V gave up 3 bases and J gave up 5 bases, with 19 bases separating them. The V gene's germline CDR1 is LGHNT and CDR2 FRNRAP. The CDR3 loop reads CASGFLFLDSLYGYTF. The CDR3 coding sequence is TGTGCTAGTGGTTTCCTATTCCTTGACAGCTTATATGGCTACACCTTC.

This chain links TRBV7-3 with TRBJ2-1, with 8 bases fitting TRBD1. Germline V gene data show CDR1 as SGHTA and CDR2 as FQGTGA. This CDR3 comprises 17 residues. Losses at the gene ends were 0 bases for V and 7 bases for J; bases not matched to a gene: 11. CDR3 coding DNA: TGTGCCAGCAGCTTAACGGGCGTTGGACAGGGTTCGAATGAGCAGTTCTTC. The encoded protein is CASSLTGVGQGSNEQFF.

The rearrangement joins TRBV2 to TRBJ1-6, with D unclear. The CDR3 totals 14 residues. The V end was cut by 2 bases, the J end by 6 bases, with 8 bases between. Germline-derived CDR1 and CDR2 are SNHLY and FYNNEI. The CDR3 DNA is TGTGCCAGCAGTGAACGCCAGTTTAATTCACCCCTCCACTTT. It is translated as CASSERQFNSPLHF.

The genes are TRBV25-1 and TRBJ2-1; 8 positions match TRBD1. V lost 4 bases to trimming and J lost 3 bases; unmatched junction nucleotides: 8. The length of the CDR3 is 16 residues. The germline V gene encodes CDR1 MGHDK and CDR2 SYGVNS. CDR3 protein: CASSGPKDRDYNEQFF. Written as DNA, the CDR3 is TGTGCCAGCAGTGGCCCAAAGGACAGGGACTACAATGAGCAGTTCTTC.

This chain links TRBV7-8 with TRBJ2-1; D possibly corresponds to TRBD2 (6 bases). V was trimmed by 5 bases and J by 5 bases, leaving 16 bases between them. The CDR3 is made up of 15 amino acids. The germline V gene encodes CDR1 SGHVS and CDR2 FQNEAQ. CDR3 coding DNA: TGTGCCAGCAGCCAAACCAGTAGCGGAGACAATGAGCAGTTCTTC. This encodes CASSQTSSGDNEQFF.

V and J are TRBV27 and TRBJ2-2; 10 bases are a match to TRBD2. This CDR3 has 16 residues. Germline V gene data show CDR1 as MNHEY and CDR2 as SMNVEV (reference sequence). Trimming at V came to 5 bases and at J to 7 bases, leaving 10 bases not matched to a gene. CDR3 loop: CASSTRSSGSGGELFF. For the CDR3, the DNA is TGTGCCAGCAGTACCCGATCTAGCGGGAGTGGCGGGGAGCTGTTTTTT.

CDR3 sequence reads: CASSLGRQGGDEQYF. DNA of the CDR3: TGCGCCAGCAGCTTAGGGCGGCAGGGAGGGGACGAGCAGTACTTC. V and J are TRBV5-1 and TRBJ2-7; 7 positions match TRBD2. The V gene's germline CDR1 is SGHRS and CDR2 YFSETQ. This CDR3 contains 15 residues. V dropped 2 bases and J dropped 5; count of bases not matched to a gene: 10.

The V call is TRBV30, the J call TRBJ2-3; D is perhaps TRBD2 (5 bases). V lost 0 bases, J lost 1 base, and 17 bases lay in between. Per the germline V gene, CDR1 is GTSNPN and CDR2 is SVGIG (reference sequence). The CDR3 loop spans 17 amino acids. CDR3 in DNA: TGTGCCTGGAGTGTAAGGTTAATAGCGACACGCACAGATACGCAGTATTTT. Translation: CAWSVRLIATRTDTQYF.

The rearrangement joins TRBV29-1 to TRBJ2-2, with 11 bases identical to TRBD2. The CDR3 runs 14 residues. V lost 6 bases to trimming and J lost 1 base; unmatched junction nucleotides: 1. Germline assignment: CDR1 SQVTM and CDR2 ANQGSEA. In DNA form, the CDR3 reads TGCAGCGTGGGGACTAGCGGGAACACCGGGGAGCTGTTTTTT. It specifies CSVGTSGNTGELFF.

J is TRBJ2-1 and V is TRBV6-5; possibly TRBD1 for D (5 bases). This CDR3 spans 14 amino acids. V dropped 2 bases and J dropped 9 bases, with 14 bases sitting between them. CDR1 and CDR2 (germline): MNHEY, SVGAGI. CDR3 coding DNA: TGTGCCAGCAGTTACACGACAGACGCCGGTGAGCAGTTCTTC. It codes for CASSYTTDAGEQFF.

The chain combines TRBV28 with TRBJ1-4; 8 bases match TRBD1. J lost 0 bases, V lost 3 bases, and 12 bases had no gene match. In germline, CDR1 is MDHEN, CDR2 SYDVKM. The CDR3 consists of 19 residues. CDR3 region: CASSFPQGVATATNEKLFF. CDR3 coding DNA: TGTGCCAGCAGTTTTCCACAGGGGGTGGCTACTGCAACTAATGAAAAACTGTTTTTT.